This T cell receptor (beta chain) was identified in a study of Ad26.COV2.S vaccination and SARS-CoV-2 variants. This clone was counted a few times. The protocol was immunoSEQ multiplex PCR, while the TCRdb copy is restricted to in-frame clones and leaves out a portion. The data show 400,000 to 450,000 clones, approximately 90% seen once. Treatment denoted: over 15 received Ad26.COV2.S at low or high dose, single or two shots; roughly 5 received placebo; per-sample allocation not given. Sample collection was performed on day 63 after the first vaccine or placebo injection. Trimming left V 1 base short and J 3 bases short, with 5 bases between. Germline loops: CDR1 SGHDT, CDR2 YYEEEE. The length of the CDR3 is 12 residues.

The material sequenced was peripheral blood, taken in a trial of Ad26.COV2.S vaccine versus placebo. The sequence derives from a person aged 18 to 59 who received the Ad26.COV2.S COVID-19 vaccine or a placebo. This chain uses TRBV5-6 with TRBJ2-7; D is undetermined. CDR3 loop: CASSLWSYEQYF. The CDR3, as DNA: TGTGCCAGCAGCTTGTGGAGCTACGAGCAGTACTTC. The full variable domain, in which reference TRBV5-6 and TRBJ2-7 provide the parts outside the CDR3, is DAGVTQSPTHLIKTRGQQVTLRCSPKSGHDTVSWYQQALGQGPQFIFQYYEEEERQRGNFPDRFSGHQFPNYSSELNVNALLLGDSALYLCASSLWSYEQYFGPGTRLTVT.